This T cell receptor beta chain originates from a study of cytomegalovirus exposure and HLA in healthy donors. General observations from the study: The majority of CMV-associated TCR beta chains were reported as apparently HLA-restricted in a later analysis. 164 TCR beta chains were listed as cytomegalovirus-associated. Over 15,000 TCR beta sequences were associated with HLA alleles at 0.05 false discovery rate in a later analysis.

Note on this clone: Its antigen is unidentified. At one end the junction does not follow the germline gene, possibly because of a read error. Distinct nucleotide sequences in the sample also encode this CDR3.

Vbeta (60) and Jbeta (13) primers were used in the PCR. Data came from immunoSEQ multiplex PCR; TCRdb stores just in-frame clones and leaves some out. The table lists over 150,000 clones, around four fifths of them singletons. This clonotype was sampled from a woman aged 45 to 65 in good health and CMV-seropositive. The sample comprised PBMCs.

The CDR3: CASSLAGGLAGVNTQYF. CDR3 bases: TGTGCCAGCAGCTTGGCCGGGGGACTAGCGGGGGTGAATACACAGTATTTT. The chain is built from TRBV5-6 and TRBJ2-3; 14 bases are shared with TRBD2. The germline CDR1 and CDR2 sequences are SGHDT and YYEEEE. The CDR3 is made up of 17 amino acids.